These T cell receptor beta chains were read from a single sample in a study of blood T cell repertoires in COVID-19. Assay used: immunoSEQ multiplex PCR; TCRdb lists only in-frame clones, some missing. This sample yields around 190,000 clones, of which about 85% are seen a single time; 4.5% to 5% belongs to the top ten. The sequenced material came from peripheral blood. These receptors all come from an elderly woman with acute or convalescent COVID-19. CDR3s include the opening cysteine and the closing phenylalanine or tryptophan. Fields, in order: V gene, J gene, clone size, CDR3 length, CDR3 protein. Size is stated for part of the rows, as once, few or many counts, or as a class when the clone is expanded.

>TRBV7-2|TRBJ1-4|-|14
CASSLRGFNEKLFF
>TRBV4-1|TRBJ2-1|-|15
CASSQDYSSYNEQFF
>TRBV13|TRBJ1-2|-|14
CASSLGGAPMGYTF
>TRBV28|TRBJ1-4|-|11
CASSLQEKLFF
>TRBV11-3|TRBJ2-3|-|15
CASSRGQGSTDTQYF
>TRBV4-3|TRBJ1-4|-|17
CASSQDRVVGGNEKLFF
>TRBV7-6|TRBJ2-7|-|15
CASSLSVGESYEQYF
>TRBV5-1|TRBJ2-3|once|21
CASSGRDRRTSGMEFADTQYF
>TRBV4-2|TRBJ1-2|-|15
CASSQPGQGNYGYTF
>TRBV7-2|TRBJ1-5|-|16
CASSPRGASDNQPQHF
>TRBV5-4|TRBJ2-2|-|16
CASSPPGTPNTGELFF
>TRBV15|TRBJ1-4|-|15
CATSRGGTGDEKLFF
>TRBV27|TRBJ2-7|-|17
CASSLASGSIFPYEQYF
>TRBV28|TRBJ1-1|-|12
CASSIQPVEAFF
>TRBV5-5|TRBJ2-5|-|15
CASSPGDRVPETQYF
>TRBV6-5|TRBJ1-5|-|15
CASSRGGQFNQPQHF
>TRBV12-3/TRBV12-4|TRBJ1-1|-|13
CASGDRGRAEAFF
>TRBV6-5|TRBJ1-2|-|14
CASSSRQGRDGYTF
>TRBV28|TRBJ2-2|-|14
CASRRTGNTGELFF
>TRBV4-1|TRBJ1-2|once|16
CASSGRGRGRGYGYTF
>TRBV29-1|TRBJ1-2|-|13
CSAPTGGLYGYTF
>TRBV2|TRBJ2-5|once|15
CASSEGGQGWETQYF
>TRBV5-6|TRBJ2-3|-|15
CASSLTSGSTDTQYF
>TRBV28|TRBJ1-1|-|13
CASSLLPRAEAFF
>TRBV4-1|TRBJ1-2|-|14
CASSQDRARYGYTF
>TRBV5-1|TRBJ2-3|-|13
CASSFRSTDTQYF
>TRBV10-1|TRBJ1-1|-|12
CANGSMNTEAFF
>TRBV7-2|TRBJ1-2|-|14
CASSPGGGSPGYTF
>TRBV24-1|TRBJ2-7|-|18
CATSDSRERGGYSYEQYF
>TRBV5-1|TRBJ2-1|-|14
CASSPLDSYNEQFF
>TRBV7-9|TRBJ2-3|-|12
CASSQGGNTQYF
>TRBV27|TRBJ2-7|-|14
CASRSTWDYYEQYF
>TRBV7-2|TRBJ1-2|-|12
CASSLAPSGYTF
>TRBV20-1|TRBJ1-3|once|11
CSVNSGNTIYF
>TRBV2|TRBJ2-6|-|14
CASVRVSGANVLTF
>TRBV7-2|TRBJ2-2|-|16
CASSRTSGANTGELFF
>TRBV5-8|TRBJ2-2|-|16
CASSLIAGGRNGELFF